In this sample, the clone carrying this T cell receptor beta chain turned up once. Antigen: not known. The V gene's germline CDR1 is LGHDT and CDR2 YNNKEL (reference sequence). V was clipped by 9 bases and J by 7 bases, with 12 bases between them. The CDR3 is made up of 11 amino acids. This specimen belongs to a study of T cell responses to AZD1222 COVID-19 vaccine. General study points: Just a handful of AZD1222 recipients were seropositive at baseline. No day 14 peak samples; only post-peak repertoires were characterized.

Generated by immunoSEQ multiplex PCR, the TCRdb table keeps only in-frame clones and is missing some. The sample consists of 150,000 to 180,000 clones, 90% of them appearing once. The TCR was taken from an adult in good health. The chain employs TRBV3-1 (or the pseudogene TRBV3-2) and TRBJ1-2; D remains ambiguous. The source was peripheral blood, collected on day 0 of AZD1222 vaccination. This CDR3 is CARLREGGYTF. CDR3 DNA: TGTGCCAGGTTGCGGGAGGGTGGCTACACCTTC.